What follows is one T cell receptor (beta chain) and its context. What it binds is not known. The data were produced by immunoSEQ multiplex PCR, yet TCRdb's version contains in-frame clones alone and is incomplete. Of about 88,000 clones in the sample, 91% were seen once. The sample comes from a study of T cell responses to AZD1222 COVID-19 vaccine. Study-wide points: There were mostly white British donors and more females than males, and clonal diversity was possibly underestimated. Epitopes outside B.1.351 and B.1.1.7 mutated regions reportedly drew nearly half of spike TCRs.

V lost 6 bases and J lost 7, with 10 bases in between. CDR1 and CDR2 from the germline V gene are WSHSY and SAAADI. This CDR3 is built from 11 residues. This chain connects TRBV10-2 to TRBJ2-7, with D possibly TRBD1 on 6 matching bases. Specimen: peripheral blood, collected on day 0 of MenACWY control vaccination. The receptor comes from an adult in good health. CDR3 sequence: CASRTQGEQYF. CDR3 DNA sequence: TGCGCCAGCAGGACCCAGGGGGAGCAGTACTTC.